This is a list of T cell receptor beta chains from one sample in a study of healthy donors' naive CD4 and CD8 T cells. TCRdb re-called the reads with MiXCR, one entry per CDR3 protein. The sample lists approximately 180,000 distinct CDR3 sequences; 74% were seen once. Sequencing was performed on naive CD4+ and CD8+ T cells sorted from blood, pooled from several donors. These receptors originate from a pool of human donors in good health; the sample pools cells from several healthy donors. Both conserved end residues are part of each CDR3. Each record gives: CDR3 DNA, CDR3 protein, J gene, clone size, V gene, CDR3 length, D gene. A D gene is named only where the DNA matches it firmly. Only some rows state a clone size, as once, few, many or a class for expanded clones.

cdr3_nt: TGTGCCAGTAGTATAGAAGTTAACAGGGGGCCCACCTACGAGCAGTACTTC; cdr3_aa: CASSIEVNRGPTYEQYF; j_call: TRBJ2-7; clone_size: once; v_call: TRBV19; cdr3_length: 17; d_call: TRBD1
cdr3_nt: TGTGCCATCAGTGAGGAGGATGATCGGCCAGATACGCAGTATTTT; cdr3_aa: CAISEEDDRPDTQYF; j_call: TRBJ2-3; clone_size: .; v_call: TRBV10-3; cdr3_length: 15; d_call: .
cdr3_nt: TGTGCCAGCAGTCCGAAACCGGGACTAAGTCAGCCCCAGCATTTT; cdr3_aa: CASSPKPGLSQPQHF; j_call: TRBJ1-5; clone_size: .; v_call: TRBV27; cdr3_length: 15; d_call: .
cdr3_nt: TGTGCCAGCACCCAGGGGGTTAAACAGGGAATCGGCACTGAAGCTTTCTTT; cdr3_aa: CASTQGVKQGIGTEAFF; j_call: TRBJ1-1; clone_size: .; v_call: TRBV7-8; cdr3_length: 17; d_call: TRBD1
cdr3_nt: TGTGCCAGCAGCTTAGTGGGCACTAGCTACGAGCAGTACTTC; cdr3_aa: CASSLVGTSYEQYF; j_call: TRBJ2-7; clone_size: .; v_call: TRBV7-8; cdr3_length: 14; d_call: .
cdr3_nt: TGCGCCAGCAGCCAGTCTTATGGAAGTCAGCCCCAGCATTTT; cdr3_aa: CASSQSYGSQPQHF; j_call: TRBJ1-5; clone_size: .; v_call: TRBV4-3; cdr3_length: 14; d_call: .
cdr3_nt: TGTGCCAGCAGTGGGAACGCTCTTACCTACAATGAGCAGTTCTTC; cdr3_aa: CASSGNALTYNEQFF; j_call: TRBJ2-1; clone_size: .; v_call: TRBV6-5; cdr3_length: 15; d_call: .
cdr3_nt: TGTGCCAGCAGCTTAGGGTTTGGCAGCAACTATGGCTACACCTTC; cdr3_aa: CASSLGFGSNYGYTF; j_call: TRBJ1-2; clone_size: .; v_call: TRBV11-2; cdr3_length: 15; d_call: .
cdr3_nt: TGCAGCGTTCCTATAGCGGGAGGAAGTCCCACAGATACGCAGTATTTT; cdr3_aa: CSVPIAGGSPTDTQYF; j_call: TRBJ2-3; clone_size: .; v_call: TRBV29-1; cdr3_length: 16; d_call: TRBD2
cdr3_nt: TGCAGCGTTCAGGGTCAGGGGAACGAGCAGTACTTC; cdr3_aa: CSVQGQGNEQYF; j_call: TRBJ2-7; clone_size: .; v_call: TRBV29-1; cdr3_length: 12; d_call: .
cdr3_nt: TGTGCCATCAGTGAGTCATCGGTCGTCCTCGGTGAAGCTTTCTTT; cdr3_aa: CAISESSVVLGEAFF; j_call: TRBJ1-1; clone_size: .; v_call: TRBV10-3; cdr3_length: 15; d_call: .
cdr3_nt: TGTGCCAGTAGTATGGTCGGACTAGCCAGCTCCTACAATGAGCAGTTCTTC; cdr3_aa: CASSMVGLASSYNEQFF; j_call: TRBJ2-1; clone_size: .; v_call: TRBV19; cdr3_length: 17; d_call: TRBD2
cdr3_nt: TGTGCCAGTCAAGGGGGAACTGGGGCCAACGTCCTGACTTTC; cdr3_aa: CASQGGTGANVLTF; j_call: TRBJ2-6; clone_size: few; v_call: TRBV12-3/TRBV12-4; cdr3_length: 14; d_call: .
cdr3_nt: TGCAGTGCAGCACAGGACTCCTACGAGCAGTACTTC; cdr3_aa: CSAAQDSYEQYF; j_call: TRBJ2-7; clone_size: .; v_call: TRBV20-1; cdr3_length: 12; d_call: .
cdr3_nt: TGTGCCAGTAGGGTAGGGGGAGCAAACACTGAAGCTTTCTTT; cdr3_aa: CASRVGGANTEAFF; j_call: TRBJ1-1; clone_size: .; v_call: TRBV19; cdr3_length: 14; d_call: .
cdr3_nt: TGTGCCACCAGTGACCCCACGGGGCATGGGTACAATGAGCAGTTCTTC; cdr3_aa: CATSDPTGHGYNEQFF; j_call: TRBJ2-1; clone_size: .; v_call: TRBV24-1; cdr3_length: 16; d_call: .
cdr3_nt: TGCAGTGCTTGGGTTAGCGGGGGGACCTACGAGCAGTACTTC; cdr3_aa: CSAWVSGGTYEQYF; j_call: TRBJ2-7; clone_size: .; v_call: TRBV20-1; cdr3_length: 14; d_call: TRBD2
cdr3_nt: TGCAGTGCTAGAGGAGGGGTGTGGGGACAGGGAAGATCTCCGGGACCTTCCTACGAGCAGTACTTC; cdr3_aa: CSARGGVWGQGRSPGPSYEQYF; j_call: TRBJ2-7; clone_size: .; v_call: TRBV20-1; cdr3_length: 22; d_call: TRBD1
cdr3_nt: TGTGCCAGCAGTTTATTAGGGGGACAAGGCTACACCTTC; cdr3_aa: CASSLLGGQGYTF; j_call: TRBJ1-2; clone_size: .; v_call: TRBV27; cdr3_length: 13; d_call: .
cdr3_nt: TGTGCCAGCAGCTCTGGACAGTTGGACATTCAGTACTTC; cdr3_aa: CASSSGQLDIQYF; j_call: TRBJ2-4; clone_size: .; v_call: TRBV6-6; cdr3_length: 13; d_call: .
cdr3_nt: TGCGCCAGCAGATTCGAAGGGACCCCTAACTATGGCTACACCTTC; cdr3_aa: CASRFEGTPNYGYTF; j_call: TRBJ1-2; clone_size: .; v_call: TRBV5-1; cdr3_length: 15; d_call: .
cdr3_nt: TGTGCCAGCAGTTTATCGAATCCAGGGGGAGGTTCGAATGAGCAGTTCTTC; cdr3_aa: CASSLSNPGGGSNEQFF; j_call: TRBJ2-1; clone_size: few; v_call: TRBV27; cdr3_length: 17; d_call: .
cdr3_nt: TGTGCCAGTAGTCCAGGGACAGGTGGCTCCTACGAGCAGTACTTC; cdr3_aa: CASSPGTGGSYEQYF; j_call: TRBJ2-7; clone_size: few; v_call: TRBV19; cdr3_length: 15; d_call: TRBD1
cdr3_nt: TGTGCCAGCAGGTCGGACGAGGGGGCCGAGGGTGGCTACACCTTC; cdr3_aa: CASRSDEGAEGGYTF; j_call: TRBJ1-2; clone_size: .; v_call: TRBV6-5; cdr3_length: 15; d_call: TRBD1
cdr3_nt: TGTGCCAGCAGTTATCGGTCTAACTATGGCTACACCTTC; cdr3_aa: CASSYRSNYGYTF; j_call: TRBJ1-2; clone_size: .; v_call: TRBV6-5; cdr3_length: 13; d_call: .
cdr3_nt: TGTGCCAGCAGCTTAGGGAGTAATGGGGGCGGAACTGAAGCTTTCTTT; cdr3_aa: CASSLGSNGGGTEAFF; j_call: TRBJ1-1; clone_size: .; v_call: TRBV11-1; cdr3_length: 16; d_call: .
cdr3_nt: TGTGCCAGCAGCTTGGAAGATGAGGGGACCTTC; cdr3_aa: CASSLEDEGTF; j_call: TRBJ1-2; clone_size: .; v_call: TRBV5-6; cdr3_length: 11; d_call: .
cdr3_nt: TGCAGCGTTGAAGGTCGATCAGGGACAGGGAGCGAGCAGTACTTC; cdr3_aa: CSVEGRSGTGSEQYF; j_call: TRBJ2-7; clone_size: .; v_call: TRBV29-1; cdr3_length: 15; d_call: TRBD1
cdr3_nt: TGTGCCAGCAGCTGGGGGATGCCCTACGAGCAGTACTTC; cdr3_aa: CASSWGMPYEQYF; j_call: TRBJ2-7; clone_size: once; v_call: TRBV5-5; cdr3_length: 13; d_call: .
cdr3_nt: TGTGCCAGCTCACCAGTCGGAGAAGCTTTCTTT; cdr3_aa: CASSPVGEAFF; j_call: TRBJ1-1; clone_size: .; v_call: TRBV18; cdr3_length: 11; d_call: .
cdr3_nt: TGTGCCAGCAGCACAACAGGGTTGGAGCAGTTCTTC; cdr3_aa: CASSTTGLEQFF; j_call: TRBJ2-1; clone_size: .; v_call: TRBV7-8; cdr3_length: 12; d_call: .
cdr3_nt: TGTGCCAGCACCCCAGGACCGGACGGAGCTTTCTTT; cdr3_aa: CASTPGPDGAFF; j_call: TRBJ1-1; clone_size: .; v_call: TRBV11-1; cdr3_length: 12; d_call: .
cdr3_nt: TGTGCCAGCTCACCACAGGGTAGTGGGACCTACGAGCAGTACTTC; cdr3_aa: CASSPQGSGTYEQYF; j_call: TRBJ2-7; clone_size: .; v_call: TRBV18; cdr3_length: 15; d_call: .
cdr3_nt: TGTGCCAGCAGTCCCCGTCAGTCGTACCAAGAGACCCAGTACTTC; cdr3_aa: CASSPRQSYQETQYF; j_call: TRBJ2-5; clone_size: .; v_call: TRBV27; cdr3_length: 15; d_call: .
cdr3_nt: TGTGCCAGCAGGCAACAGGGGGCGCAGGGCTATGGCTACACCTTC; cdr3_aa: CASRQQGAQGYGYTF; j_call: TRBJ1-2; clone_size: .; v_call: TRBV6-1; cdr3_length: 15; d_call: TRBD1
cdr3_nt: TGCAGCGTTGCAACAGGGCCCGGTGCCTACGAGCAGTACTTC; cdr3_aa: CSVATGPGAYEQYF; j_call: TRBJ2-7; clone_size: .; v_call: TRBV29-1; cdr3_length: 14; d_call: .
cdr3_nt: TGCAGCGTGTCCGACAGTTTTAAAAACACTGAAGCTTTCTTT; cdr3_aa: CSVSDSFKNTEAFF; j_call: TRBJ1-1; clone_size: few; v_call: TRBV29-1; cdr3_length: 14; d_call: .
cdr3_nt: TGTGCCAGTAGTATTGCTGCGGGGGGATACAATGAGCAGTTCTTC; cdr3_aa: CASSIAAGGYNEQFF; j_call: TRBJ2-1; clone_size: .; v_call: TRBV19; cdr3_length: 15; d_call: TRBD2
cdr3_nt: TGTGCCAGCAGTTACCAACCAAACTATGGCTACACCTTC; cdr3_aa: CASSYQPNYGYTF; j_call: TRBJ1-2; clone_size: .; v_call: TRBV6-5; cdr3_length: 13; d_call: .
cdr3_nt: TGCAGCGTTCGACTAGCGGTGGATGAGCAGTTCTTC; cdr3_aa: CSVRLAVDEQFF; j_call: TRBJ2-1; clone_size: once; v_call: TRBV29-1; cdr3_length: 12; d_call: TRBD2
cdr3_nt: TGTGCCAGCAGTGGACCAGTCCTATGGGAGACCCAGTACTTC; cdr3_aa: CASSGPVLWETQYF; j_call: TRBJ2-5; clone_size: .; v_call: TRBV6-1; cdr3_length: 14; d_call: .
cdr3_nt: TGTGCCAGCACCCAACAAGGGACAGGGACGGACACCATATATTTT; cdr3_aa: CASTQQGTGTDTIYF; j_call: TRBJ1-3; clone_size: .; v_call: TRBV6-5; cdr3_length: 15; d_call: TRBD1
cdr3_nt: TGCAGCGGTACTGGAACGCCCAATGAGCAGTTCTTC; cdr3_aa: CSGTGTPNEQFF; j_call: TRBJ2-1; clone_size: .; v_call: TRBV29-1; cdr3_length: 12; d_call: .
cdr3_nt: TGTGCCATCAGTCGGACTAGCGGGATTCAAAACATTCAGTACTTC; cdr3_aa: CAISRTSGIQNIQYF; j_call: TRBJ2-4; clone_size: .; v_call: TRBV10-3; cdr3_length: 15; d_call: TRBD2
cdr3_nt: TGTGCCAGCAGTTTAGACTGGAATGAGCAGTTCTTC; cdr3_aa: CASSLDWNEQFF; j_call: TRBJ2-1; clone_size: .; v_call: TRBV11-2; cdr3_length: 12; d_call: .
cdr3_nt: TGTGCCAGCAGAAAACCGGGACTAGGCTACGGGGAGCTGTTTTTT; cdr3_aa: CASRKPGLGYGELFF; j_call: TRBJ2-2; clone_size: few; v_call: TRBV11-1; cdr3_length: 15; d_call: TRBD2
cdr3_nt: TGTGCCAGCAGCCAAGACGGGGCGGCATACAATGAGCAGTTCTTC; cdr3_aa: CASSQDGAAYNEQFF; j_call: TRBJ2-1; clone_size: .; v_call: TRBV4-2; cdr3_length: 15; d_call: .
cdr3_nt: TGTGCCACCAGTGAGGCAGACGGCTACACCTTC; cdr3_aa: CATSEADGYTF; j_call: TRBJ1-2; clone_size: .; v_call: TRBV24-1; cdr3_length: 11; d_call: .
cdr3_nt: TGTGCCAGCAGCTTGGGACAGGGTATTGAGCAGTTCTTC; cdr3_aa: CASSLGQGIEQFF; j_call: TRBJ2-1; clone_size: once; v_call: TRBV5-4; cdr3_length: 13; d_call: TRBD1
cdr3_nt: TGCAGCGTTGGAAAGGGCCTAAACACTGAAGCTTTCTTT; cdr3_aa: CSVGKGLNTEAFF; j_call: TRBJ1-1; clone_size: .; v_call: TRBV29-1; cdr3_length: 13; d_call: .
cdr3_nt: TGCAGTGCGAAGACAGGTTATAGCAATCAGCCCCAGCATTTT; cdr3_aa: CSAKTGYSNQPQHF; j_call: TRBJ1-5; clone_size: few; v_call: TRBV20-1; cdr3_length: 14; d_call: .